This TCR beta chain comes out of a study of cytomegalovirus exposure and HLA in healthy donors (dated by TCRdb to about 2017). About the study as a whole: In an earlier analysis of 450 to 750 of the donors, about 260 Gb of sequence data and 95 million to 130 million unique TCR beta sequences from 150 million to 200 million T cells were reported. The study used immunosequencing to profile the T cell repertoires of approximately 690 subjects and linked those repertoires to cytomegalovirus serostatus. The study aimed to test whether cataloging public T cell receptors could reveal signatures of past pathogen exposure. A later analysis re-analyzed previously published TCR beta repertoires from 666 donors and added high-resolution HLA genotyping to study TCR occurrence patterns. Along with the roughly 670-subject first cohort, a separate validation cohort of more than 90 different subjects was used. Among the roughly 400 genotyped donors, more than 70% belonged to the genetic ancestry cluster associated with self-reported Caucasian donors. Genome-wide SNP genotypes for about three fifths of the roughly 670 donors were used in a later genetic analysis, which treated that subset as a discovery cohort. In the later analysis, no new phenotypic data were used to find candidate immune exposures; instead, reliance was placed on TCR beta sequences and their occurrence across donors. To predict cytomegalovirus infection status, the study brought together high-throughput TCR immunosequencing, statistical association of individual TCRs with disease status, and machine learning. HLA typing included class I and class II loci at four-digit resolution. All discovery cohort repertoires had been generated using a single sequencing platform. To decide whether each TCR beta V gene segment behaved as functional or pseudogenic, an earlier analysis of some 580 of the donors relied on high-throughput TCR beta sequencing. Among some 410 genotyped donors of the cohort, an average of approximately 230,000 unique TCR beta nucleotide sequences were sequenced per donor, roughly 20% of them non-productive. Donor age, sex, ethnicity and CMV serostatus were collected together with the repertoire data. An early release that covered approximately 600 HLA-typed donors contained about 300 gigabases of sequencing data and tens of millions of unique TCR sequences. A handful of DR-DQ haplotypes were handled as single units for association and clustering because linkage in the cohort was strong. Typing coverage differed by locus: A, B, C, DRB1 and DQB1 were typed in roughly 620-640 donors, DQA1 in about 500, DPA1 in approximately 600, and DPB1 in 450 to 480. The paper's findings and limits, for the study overall: A later analysis found that HLA-associated TCR beta chains were more clonally expanded and had lower generation probabilities than equally common non-associated chains. Correlated functional status among segregating V segments might reflect linkage disequilibrium, but an unknown experimental factor could not be ruled out. At a false discovery rate of 0.05, a later analysis linked fewer than 20,000 TCR beta sequences to specific HLA alleles. The study gave a list of over 150 TCR beta chains associated with cytomegalovirus. In a later genetic analysis, a missense DCLRE1C variant was associated with V-gene and J-gene trimming of TCR beta chains, and the association was replicated in an independent cohort. The only immune exposure information available for the cohort was CMV serostatus. Sequencing depth was assumed to be roughly uniform across donors in the presence/absence analyses, though that assumption may not hold. Only TCR beta chains were sequenced in this cohort, and the absence of alpha or paired-chain data limited detectable features. Across donors, most TCR sequences were observed very rarely, whereas some public TCRs were present in many individuals. The sequencing pipeline was judged likely to have produced a cluster of highly shared sequence variants as a technical artifact. In a later analysis, most CMV-associated TCR beta chains were found to appear HLA-restricted, with HLA associations seemingly driven largely by CMV exposure. When HLA alleles, especially DR and DQ, strongly co-occurred, TCR associations were difficult to assign to individual alleles. In an earlier analysis of approximately 590 of the donors, most TCR beta V segments were observed in productive rearrangements about 87% or about 30% of the time, broadly matching IMGT annotations. A further reported finding was that TCR beta sequences accurately predicted the HLA-A and HLA-B alleles for most subjects in the first cohort. Because counts were too low, 15 to 20 rarely observed V segments, including chromosome 9 orphons, were excluded from the earlier analysis of several hundred of the donors. In vitro tests confirmed that three of the cytomegalovirus-associated TCR beta chains recognize cytomegalovirus antigens. A later analysis reported that several top co-occurrence clusters appeared linked to parvovirus B19, influenza, CMV and Epstein-Barr virus. In a later genetic analysis, fewer N-insertions in productive TCRs were reported among donors in an Asian-associated ancestry cluster than the approximately 670-donor mean. The classifier was reported to diagnose cytomegalovirus status with high specificity and sensitivity in both the original and validation cohorts. Because HLA typing was missing for some donors at each locus, association tests included only the typed subset. According to a later analysis, TCR association rates differed among HLA loci, with DRB1 alleles showing the most associated TCRs and HLA-C alleles showing the fewest. According to the authors, the approach could potentially be generalized to other disease states and immunological phenotypes.

In the case of this clone: Which antigen it targets is not known. No base quality values were provided; no much bigger clone lies one nucleotide off.

The cohort comprised more than 550 healthy bone marrow donors. At the time of sampling, every cohort member was nominally healthy, though immune exposures that went unrecorded were likely present. The donor tested CMV seronegative and was one of the 352 seronegative cohort members. Each donor provided a peripheral blood sample, and peripheral blood mononuclear cells were used for TCR beta sequencing. The Qiagen DNeasy Blood Extraction Kit was used to extract genomic DNA from the blood cell samples. Library preparation was by the immunoSEQ multiplex PCR assay. The multiplex PCR relied on a mix of 60 forward primers for TCR Vbeta segments and 13 reverse primers for TCR Jbeta segments. The CDR3 region of rearranged TCR beta genes was amplified from genomic DNA by a multiplex PCR assay. The Illumina HiSeq System was used to sequence the amplified TCR beta libraries as 87-base-pair reads. As for the original processing: Across the roughly 640 repertoires, a later analysis counted 78 million or so unique TCR beta chains, roughly 11 million of which were shared by at least two donors. Raw reads were error-corrected and collapsed into unique sequences with a nearest-neighbor algorithm that merged closely related sequences to remove PCR and sequencing errors. V, D and J gene segments were assigned by aligning CDR3 sequences to IMGT reference sequences. For a sequence to be retained, at least a six-nucleotide match to both a V gene segment and a J gene segment was required. A rearrangement was called productive if the CDR3 had no stop codons and remained in frame with V and J, and every other rearrangement was called non-productive. CDR3 was defined according to IMGT convention as the region running from the second conserved V-encoded cysteine to the conserved J-encoded phenylalanine. Sequences without an unambiguous match to a single V gene segment were excluded from the earlier analysis of over 500 of the donors. An earlier analysis of 550 to 650 of the donors classified V segments as functional when productive rearrangements were above 56.7% and as segregating when the standard deviation between donors was above 5%. A statistical classification framework was built to diagnose cytomegalovirus status from the catalog of TCR beta chain sequences. V and J gene assignment, in a later analysis, came from comparing TCR nucleotide sequences with IMGT/GENE-DB human TR gene sequences. A later analysis assigned CDR3 sequences and most-parsimonious VDJ recombination scenarios with the TCRdist pipeline. A later analysis defined each TCR beta chain by its CDR3 amino acid sequence plus V-gene family, and excluded reads lacking a unique V-gene family. In a later analysis, fewer than 600 highly shared, low-generation-probability nucleotide sequences were removed to address suspected cross-contamination and a sequencing artifact. For each public chain, a later analysis derived a clonal expansion index from normalized ranks of inferred template counts within each repertoire. In a later analysis, generation probabilities were computed using a VDJ recombination model fitted to out-of-frame rearrangements, and the results were checked against IGoR. In a later analysis, TCR-TCR, TCR-HLA and TCR-CMV co-occurrence was scored with hypergeometric tests, and a repertoire-size bias correction was applied to TCR pairs. To estimate false discovery rates, a later analysis permuted the HLA or CMV assignments 20 times. In a later analysis, co-occurring TCRs were grouped using DBSCAN, and TCRdist sequence similarity was added for clustering within HLA-allele-positive subsets. Repertoires with fewer than 30,000 or more than 120,000 public chains were left out of co-occurrence clustering, as were five repertoires with anomalous nucleotide sharing. Sourced from immuneACCESS, this table was stored by TCRdb with only in-frame sequences that have V and J called. A share of the clones is absent; for the studies checked, an unresolved V gene accounts for under half, and the remainder has no known explanation. D and trimming come from the DNA, and the V and J calls and clone size come from that table. The sample has 110,000 to 150,000 clones on record, nearly 10% of them singletons. The ten most abundant clones make up under 2% of the sample.

The sequenced sample was PBMCs. The clonotype was recovered from a man aged 50 to 60 in good health and CMV-seronegative.

The DNA is as follows: TGTGCCAGCAGTCTACCGGGACAGCGAGACAATGAGCAGTTCTTC. Its protein product is CASSLPGQRDNEQFF. Here the chain combines TRBV7-9 and TRBJ2-1, and TRBD1 aligns with 7 junction nucleotides. The germline V gene (reference sequence) provides CDR1 SEHNR and CDR2 FQNEAQ. V is trimmed back by 6 bases and J by 5 bases, and the junction contains 10 bases that no gene match accounts for. Including cysteine and phenylalanine, the CDR3 has 15 amino acids. Only CDR3 DNA remains: 45 bases, in frame from the first base.